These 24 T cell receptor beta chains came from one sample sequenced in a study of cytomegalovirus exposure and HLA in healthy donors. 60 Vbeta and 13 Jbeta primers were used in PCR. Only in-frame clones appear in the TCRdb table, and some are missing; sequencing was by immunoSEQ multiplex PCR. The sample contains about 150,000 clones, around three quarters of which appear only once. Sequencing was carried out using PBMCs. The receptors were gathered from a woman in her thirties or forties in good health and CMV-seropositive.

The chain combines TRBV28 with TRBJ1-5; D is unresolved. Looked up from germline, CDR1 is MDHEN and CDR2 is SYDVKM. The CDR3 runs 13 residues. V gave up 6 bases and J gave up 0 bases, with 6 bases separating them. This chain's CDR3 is CASSLVSNQPQHF. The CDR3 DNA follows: TGTGCCAGCAGCCTCGTTAGCAATCAGCCCCAGCATTTT.

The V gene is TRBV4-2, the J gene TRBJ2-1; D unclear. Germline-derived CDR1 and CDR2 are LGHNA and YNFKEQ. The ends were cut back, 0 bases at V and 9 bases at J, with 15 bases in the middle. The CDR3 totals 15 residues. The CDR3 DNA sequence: TGTGCCAGCAGCCAAGAGGCACACCGCTCGGGTGAGCAGTTCTTC. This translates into CASSQEAHRSGEQFF.

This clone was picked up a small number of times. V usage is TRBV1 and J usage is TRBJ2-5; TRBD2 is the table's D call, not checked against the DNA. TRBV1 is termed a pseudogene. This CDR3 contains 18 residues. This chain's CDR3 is CTSSQDSASQKWGETQYF. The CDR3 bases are TGCACCAGCAGCCAAGATAGCGCTAGCCAAAAATGGGGAGAGACCCAGTACTTC.

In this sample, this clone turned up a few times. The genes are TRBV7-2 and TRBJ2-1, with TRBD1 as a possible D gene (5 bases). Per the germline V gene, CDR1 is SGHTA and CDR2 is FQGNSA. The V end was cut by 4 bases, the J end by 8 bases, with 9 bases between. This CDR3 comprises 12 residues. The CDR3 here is CASSSQGYEQFF. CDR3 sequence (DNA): TGTGCCAGCAGCTCGCAGGGCTATGAGCAGTTCTTC.

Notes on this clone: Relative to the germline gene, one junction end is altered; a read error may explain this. The CDR3 sequence: CSSSPRGAGGVRYQETQYF. For the CDR3, the DNA is TGTTCCAGCAGCCCTCGAGGTGCGGGAGGGGTTCGGTACCAAGAGACCCAGTACTTC. This rearrangement joins TRBV7-9 to TRBJ2-5, with 9 nucleotides matching TRBD2. The CDR3 loop spans 19 amino acids. Germline CDR1 is SEHNR and CDR2 is FQNEAQ (reference sequence).

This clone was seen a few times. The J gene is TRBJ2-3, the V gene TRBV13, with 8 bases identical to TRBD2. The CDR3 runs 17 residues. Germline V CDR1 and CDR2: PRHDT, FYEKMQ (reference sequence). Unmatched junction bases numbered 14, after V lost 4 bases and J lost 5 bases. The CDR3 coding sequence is TGTGCCAGCAGCTCGTCGGGGGGCGGGGGGCTGGGAGATACGCAGTATTTT. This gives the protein CASSSSGGGGLGDTQYF.

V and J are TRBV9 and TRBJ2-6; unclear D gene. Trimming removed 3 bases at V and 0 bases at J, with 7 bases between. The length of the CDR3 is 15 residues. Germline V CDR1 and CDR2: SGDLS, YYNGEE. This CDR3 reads CASSASLSGANVLTF. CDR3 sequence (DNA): TGTGCCAGCAGCGCCTCCCTCTCTGGGGCCAACGTCCTGACTTTC.

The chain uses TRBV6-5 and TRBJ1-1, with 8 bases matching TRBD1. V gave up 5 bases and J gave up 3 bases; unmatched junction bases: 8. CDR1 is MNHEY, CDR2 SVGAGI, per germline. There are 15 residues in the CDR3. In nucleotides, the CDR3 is TGTGCCAGCAGTCGGACAGGGAGTTTCGACACTGAAGCTTTCTTT. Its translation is CASSRTGSFDTEAFF.

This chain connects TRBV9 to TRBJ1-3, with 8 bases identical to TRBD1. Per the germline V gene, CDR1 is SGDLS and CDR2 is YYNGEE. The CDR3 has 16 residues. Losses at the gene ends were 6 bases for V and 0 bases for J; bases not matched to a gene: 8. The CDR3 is CASTKGQESSGNTIYF. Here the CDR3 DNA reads TGTGCCAGCACCAAGGGACAGGAAAGCTCTGGAAACACCATATATTTT.

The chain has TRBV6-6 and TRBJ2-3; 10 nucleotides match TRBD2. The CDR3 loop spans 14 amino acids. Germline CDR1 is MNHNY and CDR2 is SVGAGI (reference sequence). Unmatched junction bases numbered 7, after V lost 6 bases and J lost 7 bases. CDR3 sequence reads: CASSTGTSANTQYF. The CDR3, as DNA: TGTGCCAGCAGCACCGGGACTAGCGCAAATACGCAGTATTTT.

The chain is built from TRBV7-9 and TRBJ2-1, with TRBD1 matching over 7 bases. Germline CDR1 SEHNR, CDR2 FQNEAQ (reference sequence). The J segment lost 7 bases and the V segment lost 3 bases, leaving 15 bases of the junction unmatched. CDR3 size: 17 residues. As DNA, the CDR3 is TGTGCCAGCAGCTTCTTCCTTGAGGGGGCGTATGCAAATGAGCAGTTCTTC. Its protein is CASSFFLEGAYANEQFF.

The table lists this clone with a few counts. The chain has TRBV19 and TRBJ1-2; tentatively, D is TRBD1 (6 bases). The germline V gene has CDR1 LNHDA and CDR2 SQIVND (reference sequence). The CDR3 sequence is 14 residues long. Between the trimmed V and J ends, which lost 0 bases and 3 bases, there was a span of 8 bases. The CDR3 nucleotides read TGTGCCAGTAGTATAGAGGCAGGGGACTATGGCTACACCTTC. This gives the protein CASSIEAGDYGYTF.

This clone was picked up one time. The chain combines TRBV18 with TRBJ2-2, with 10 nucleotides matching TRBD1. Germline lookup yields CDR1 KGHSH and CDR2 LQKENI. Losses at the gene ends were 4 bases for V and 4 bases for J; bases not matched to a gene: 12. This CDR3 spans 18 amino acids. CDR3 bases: TGTGCCAGCTCACTAACCAGGAACGGACAGGGGGGCACCGGGGAGCTGTTTTTT. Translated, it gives CASSLTRNGQGGTGELFF.

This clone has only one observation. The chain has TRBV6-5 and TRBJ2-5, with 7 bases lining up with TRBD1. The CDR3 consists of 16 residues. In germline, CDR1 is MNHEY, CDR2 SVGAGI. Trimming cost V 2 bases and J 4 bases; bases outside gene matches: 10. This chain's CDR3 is CASSYTRDSGLETQYF. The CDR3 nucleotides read TGTGCCAGCAGTTACACCCGGGACAGTGGATTAGAGACCCAGTACTTC.

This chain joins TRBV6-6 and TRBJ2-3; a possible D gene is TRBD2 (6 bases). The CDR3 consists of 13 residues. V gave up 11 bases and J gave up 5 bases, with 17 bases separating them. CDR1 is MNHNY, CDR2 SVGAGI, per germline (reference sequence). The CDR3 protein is CAGGTGEVDTQYF. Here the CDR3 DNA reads TGTGCCGGGGGAACCGGGGAGGTAGATACGCAGTATTTT.

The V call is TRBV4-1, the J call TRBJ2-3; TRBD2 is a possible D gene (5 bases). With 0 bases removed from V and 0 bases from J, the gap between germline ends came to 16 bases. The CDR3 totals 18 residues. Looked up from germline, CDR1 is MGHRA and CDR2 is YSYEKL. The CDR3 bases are TGCGCCAGCAGCCAAGATCTTCGGGGAGCCGCTAGCACAGATACGCAGTATTTT. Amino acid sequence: CASSQDLRGAASTDTQYF.

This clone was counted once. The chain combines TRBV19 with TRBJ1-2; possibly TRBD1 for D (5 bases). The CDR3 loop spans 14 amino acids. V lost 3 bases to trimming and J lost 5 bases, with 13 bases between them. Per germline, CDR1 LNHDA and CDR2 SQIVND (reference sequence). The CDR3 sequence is CASSIARGGYGYTF. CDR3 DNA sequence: TGTGCCAGTAGTATTGCGCGGGGGGGTTATGGCTACACCTTC.

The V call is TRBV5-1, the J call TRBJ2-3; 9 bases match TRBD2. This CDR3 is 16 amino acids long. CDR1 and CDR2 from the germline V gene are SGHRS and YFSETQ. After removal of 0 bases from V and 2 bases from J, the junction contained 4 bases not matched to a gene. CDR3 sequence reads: CASSLGAGGDTDTQYF. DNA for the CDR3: TGCGCCAGCAGCTTGGGGGCGGGGGGGGACACAGATACGCAGTATTTT.

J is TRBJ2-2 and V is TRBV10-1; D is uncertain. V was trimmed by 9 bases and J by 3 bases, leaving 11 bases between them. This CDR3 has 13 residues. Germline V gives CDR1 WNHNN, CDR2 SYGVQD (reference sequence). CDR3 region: CASAQTDTGELFF. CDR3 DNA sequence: TGCGCCAGTGCTCAGACTGACACCGGGGAGCTGTTTTTT.

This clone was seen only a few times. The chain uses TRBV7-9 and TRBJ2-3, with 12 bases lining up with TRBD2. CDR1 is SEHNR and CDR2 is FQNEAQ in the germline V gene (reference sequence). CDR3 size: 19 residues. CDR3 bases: TGTGCTATTCTCCCCAAGCTCCCTCAACTAGCGGGGGGTACAGATACGCAGTATTTT. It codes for CAILPKLPQLAGGTDTQYF.

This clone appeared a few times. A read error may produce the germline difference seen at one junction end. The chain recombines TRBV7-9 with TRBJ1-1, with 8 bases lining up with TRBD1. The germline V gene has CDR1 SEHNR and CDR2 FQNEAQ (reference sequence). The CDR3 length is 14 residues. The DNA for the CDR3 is TGTGCCAGCAGATTAGGACAGGGAAGCACTGAAGCTTTCTTT. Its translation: CASRLGQGSTEAFF.

CDR3: CASSQEKEQGVVHGYTF. As DNA, the CDR3 is TGCGCCAGCAGCCAAGAGAAGGAACAGGGGGTCGTCCATGGCTACACCTTC. The rearrangement links TRBV4-1 to TRBJ1-2, with 8 bases fitting TRBD1. Germline V gives CDR1 MGHRA, CDR2 YSYEKL. The CDR3 has 17 amino acids. The junction had 12 bases not matched to a gene; V was cut back by 0 bases and J by 6 bases.

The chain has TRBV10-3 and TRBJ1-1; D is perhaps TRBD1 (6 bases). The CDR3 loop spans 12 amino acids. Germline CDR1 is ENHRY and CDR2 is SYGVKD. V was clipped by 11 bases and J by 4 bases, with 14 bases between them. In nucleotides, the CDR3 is TGTGCCTCCGCAACAGGGACCACTGAAGCTTTCTTT. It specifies CASATGTTEAFF.

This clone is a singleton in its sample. This CDR3 reads CASSESGSSGGYTETQYF. The CDR3 nucleotides are TGTGCCAGCAGTGAATCCGGCTCTAGCGGGGGCTACACGGAGACCCAGTACTTC. The chain has TRBV6-1 and TRBJ2-5; TRBD2 agrees at 10 bases. Germline V gene data show CDR1 as MNHNS and CDR2 as SASEGT. This CDR3 has 18 amino acids. V was clipped by 2 bases and J by 5 bases; unmatched bases: 14.